This T cell receptor (beta chain) stems from a study of T-cell reconstitution after alpha-beta-depleted transplantation in children. Unique molecular identifiers were used in preparing the TCRbeta library. TCRdb passed the PCR reads through MiXCR, listing each CDR3 protein once. Of under 450,000 distinct CDR3 sequences listed, 10% to 15% were seen once; the top ten hold approximately 4.2%. This clonotype was detected a few times. V was shortened by 4 bases and J by 0 bases, with 6 bases between the two germline ends. Germline CDR1 KGHDR, CDR2 SFDVKD. The CDR3 runs to 14 residues. Source: PBMCs, taken from the stem cell graft. This clonotype was obtained from a human donor who donated a stem cell graft to a child with Fanconi anemia. V is TRBV24-1 and J is TRBJ2-1; D call uncertain. The CDR3 region has the DNA TGTGCCACCAGTGACACCAGCTCCTACAATGAGCAGTTCTTC. Its translation: CATSDTSSYNEQFF.